The 27 T cell receptor beta chains below were found in one sample sequenced in a study of human T cells and chemical hapten exposure. TCRdb analysed the RACE reads with MiXCR anew, one entry per CDR3 protein. The table records 150,000 or so distinct CDR3 sequences, more than 12% of them present only once. The sample's time point: patch test 1, 2 weeks after DPC sensitization. Stated treatment: therapeutic diphenylcyclopropenone sensitization with weekly scalp DPC. The input for sequencing was whole blood, taken in connection with sensitization to the hapten diphenylcyclopropenone (DPC). The receptors come from a woman in her twenties or thirties with alopecia areata. Some clones in this sample may be carry-over from other donors' samples.

The chain couples TRBV10-3 to TRBJ1-1, with D perhaps TRBD1 (6 bases). Trimming removed 2 bases at V and 2 bases at J, with 12 bases between. Germline values: CDR1 ENHRY, CDR2 SYGVKD. The CDR3 consists of 15 residues. CDR3 in DNA: TGTGCCATCAGTGAGAGCAGGGGCATCAACACTGAAGCTTTCTTT. It codes for CAISESRGINTEAFF.

The chain employs TRBV10-2 and TRBJ2-1; TRBD1 matches at 7 bases. Unmatched junction bases numbered 4, after V lost 2 bases and J lost 0 bases. The CDR3 is 16 residues long. The germline V gene encodes CDR1 WSHSY and CDR2 SAAADI. The CDR3 DNA reads TGCGCCAGCAGTGAGGACAGGGAATTCTCCTACAATGAGCAGTTCTTC. It is translated as CASSEDREFSYNEQFF.

This clonotype came up a few times. The chain links TRBV9 to TRBJ2-2; possible D gene TRBD1, 5 bases. In germline, CDR1 is SGDLS, CDR2 YYNGEE. Trimming removed 4 bases from V and 2 bases from J, with 12 bases in between. CDR3 length equals 15 residues. CDR3: CASSPRTTNTGELFF. CDR3 DNA sequence: TGTGCCAGCAGCCCTCGGACAACTAACACCGGGGAGCTGTTTTTT.

Of note for this clonotype: Mismatch with germline at one junction end may stem from a read error. The rearrangement uses TRBV6-1 and TRBJ1-5; tentatively, D is TRBD1 (6 bases). Germline V gene lookup returns CDR1 MNHNS and CDR2 SASEGT. This CDR3 spans 13 amino acids. CDR3 DNA: TGTGCCAGCAGCACAGGGAGGGGTCAGTCCCAGCATTTT. Protein: CASSTGRGQSQHF.

V gene TRBV6-2 or TRBV6-3 combines with J gene TRBJ2-1; 8 nucleotides align to TRBD2. This CDR3 spans 18 amino acids. CDR1 is MNHEY, CDR2 SVGEGT, per germline. Trimming removed 0 bases from V and 6 bases from J; junction bases left unmatched: 13. In nucleotides, the CDR3 is TGTGCCAGCAGTTACTCGAAGGGTAGCGGGATACTAGCCAATGAGCAGTTCTTC. Protein product: CASSYSKGSGILANEQFF.

The rearrangement links TRBV27 to TRBJ2-7; D may be TRBD1 or TRBD2 (5 bases each). The germline V gene encodes CDR1 MNHEY and CDR2 SMNVEV (reference sequence). The CDR3 runs to 12 residues. Trimming cost V 2 bases and J 9 bases, with 11 bases left between them. CDR3: CASSLLPGRQYF. In nucleotides, the CDR3 is TGTGCCAGCAGTTTACTCCCGGGACGGCAGTACTTC.

This clonotype has more than one count but fewer than ten. CDR3 nucleotides: TGTGCCAGCAACCAAGTTAATGAAAAACTGTTTTTT. Amino acid sequence: CASNQVNEKLFF. The rearrangement uses TRBV2 and TRBJ1-4; D unclear. Per the germline V gene, CDR1 is SNHLY and CDR2 is FYNNEI. The CDR3 is 12 amino acids. Trimming pared 7 bases from V and 4 bases from J, leaving 7 bases between.

This rearrangement joins TRBV7-2 to TRBJ2-4; D assignment may be TRBD1 or TRBD2 (6 bases each). CDR1 SGHTA and CDR2 FQGNSA come from the germline V gene. V dropped 5 bases and J dropped 1 base, with 15 bases sitting between them. The CDR3 loop spans 16 amino acids. The CDR3: CASSRPGAGAKNIQYF. CDR3 sequence (DNA): TGTGCCAGCAGCCGGCCGGGGGCCGGGGCCAAAAACATTCAGTACTTC.

This clonotype was found a few times. The chain is built from TRBV5-1 and TRBJ2-7; D is undetermined. The V end lost 1 base, the J end lost 1 base, and 9 bases lay between the germline ends. Germline V CDR1 and CDR2: SGHRS, YFSETQ. The CDR3 contains 14 residues. CDR3 amino acids: CASSLSFRSYEQYF. As DNA, the CDR3 is TGCGCCAGCAGCTTGTCATTTCGATCCTACGAGCAGTACTTC.

This clonotype was seen a handful of times. This chain links TRBV7-8 with TRBJ2-5; tentatively, D is TRBD2 (5 bases). The V end lost 5 bases, the J end lost 2 bases, and 12 bases lay between the germline ends. CDR3 length: 14 residues. CDR1 SGHVS and CDR2 FQNEAQ come from the germline V gene. In DNA form, the CDR3 reads TGTGCCAGCAGCCCTCGACTAAGACAAGAGACCCAGTACTTC. Its translation is CASSPRLRQETQYF.

This clonotype was detected a few times. V usage is TRBV5-1 and J usage is TRBJ2-3, with 8 positions matching TRBD2. The CDR3 consists of 19 residues. V was pared by 7 bases and J by 2 bases, with 21 bases of the junction left unmatched. Germline CDR1 and CDR2: SGHRS and YFSETQ. The CDR3 region is CASGPPPNSVAGTTDTQYF. Written as DNA, the CDR3 is TGCGCCAGCGGGCCCCCTCCCAATTCGGTAGCGGGGACCACAGATACGCAGTATTTT. Based on the CDR3 plus reference TRBV5-1 and TRBJ2-3, the full variable domain is KAGVTQTPRYLIKTRGQQVTLSCSPISGHRSVSWYQQTPGQGLQFLFEYFSETQRNKGNFPGRFSGRQFSNSRSEMNVSTLELGDSALYLCASGPPPNSVAGTTDTQYFGPGTRLTVL.

This clonotype came up many times. The chain carries TRBV19 and TRBJ2-4, with TRBD2 identical over 8 bases. J lost 2 bases, V lost 4 bases, and 10 bases had no gene match. Per germline, CDR1 LNHDA and CDR2 SQIVND (reference sequence). This CDR3 region has 17 residues. CDR3 sequence (DNA): TGTGCCAGTAGTAGGTCGGGAGGGAGTGTGACCAAAAACATTCAGTACTTC. Protein sequence: CASSRSGGSVTKNIQYF.

The DNA of the CDR3 is TGCGCCAGCAGGAAAGACAGTAATGAAAAACTGTTTTTT. Its translation: CASRKDSNEKLFF. The rearrangement links TRBV5-1 to TRBJ1-4, with TRBD1 as a possible D gene (5 bases). CDR3 size: 13 residues. Between the trimmed V and J ends, which lost 5 bases and 4 bases, there was a span of 9 bases. CDR1 and CDR2 (germline): SGHRS, YFSETQ.

The CDR3 here is CASSRRRTGGYEQYF. The CDR3 nucleotides read TGTGCCAGCAGCAGACGTAGGACAGGGGGCTACGAGCAGTACTTC. The chain links TRBV21-1 to TRBJ2-7; TRBD1 is taken as the D call from the table, unchecked against the DNA. TRBV21-1 is a pseudogene. The CDR3 sequence is 15 residues long.

In its sample, this clonotype was seen many times. The DNA for the CDR3 is TGTGCCAGCAGGGAGCGGGGTACCGGGGAGCTGTTTTTT. Protein: CASRERGTGELFF. The chain combines TRBV7-3 with TRBJ2-2; 7 positions match TRBD2. V trimming: 6 bases; J trimming: 5 bases; junction bases outside the gene matches: 3. The CDR3 sequence is 13 residues long. Germline values: CDR1 SGHTA, CDR2 FQGTGA.

This clonotype was found many times. J is TRBJ1-1 and V is TRBV29-1, with D perhaps matching TRBD1 (5 bases). The V gene lost 6 bases and the J gene lost 5 bases, with 13 bases spanning the gap. Germline CDR1 is SQVTM and CDR2 is ANQGSEA. CDR3 length: 12 residues. CDR3 sequence: CSVSRAMTEAFF. In DNA, the CDR3 is TGCAGCGTATCCAGGGCAATGACTGAAGCTTTCTTT.

This clonotype has just a few counts. This sequence joins TRBV5-1 and TRBJ1-1; tentative D call: TRBD1 (6 bases). The CDR3 has 15 amino acids. CDR1 is SGHRS, CDR2 YFSETQ, per germline. V was pared by 1 base and J by 0 bases, with 10 bases between. CDR3 bases: TGCGCCAGCAGCTTGCAGGACAGTATGAACACTGAAGCTTTCTTT. Translated, it gives CASSLQDSMNTEAFF.

This sequence joins TRBV6-9 and TRBJ2-7; 9 nucleotides align to TRBD1. The CDR3 consists of 16 residues. Germline V gene lookup returns CDR1 MNHGY and CDR2 SVAAGI. Trimming removed 0 bases from V and 3 bases from J; junction bases left unmatched: 6. Here the CDR3 reads CASSYSPPGQGYEQYF. The DNA for the CDR3 is TGTGCCAGCAGTTATTCGCCCCCGGGACAGGGCTACGAGCAGTACTTC.

The chain joins TRBV12-3 or TRBV12-4 to TRBJ2-4, with a possible D match to TRBD1 (6 bases). This CDR3 contains 15 residues. The V and J ends lost 7 bases and 10 bases respectively, with 23 bases between them. CDR3 sequence reads: CASTIQAPGVGIQYF. The CDR3 DNA sequence: TGTGCCAGCACCATCCAAGCCCCAGGGGTAGGAATTCAGTACTTC.

The chain recombines TRBV29-1 with TRBJ2-2; D call uncertain. The CDR3 has 13 amino acids. V was clipped by 3 bases and J by 0 bases, with 5 bases between them. Germline lookup yields CDR1 SQVTM and CDR2 ANQGSEA. CDR3 in DNA: TGCAGCGTTGAGCGGCCGAACACCGGGGAGCTGTTTTTT. It translates to CSVERPNTGELFF.

Ten or more counts support this clonotype. The rearrangement joins TRBV6-5 to TRBJ2-2; TRBD1 matches 10 bases. V lost 0 bases, J lost 7 bases, and 5 bases stayed unmatched. The germline gives CDR1 MNHEY, CDR2 SVGAGI. This CDR3 has 16 residues. As DNA, the CDR3 is TGTGCCAGCAGTTACTCCGGGACAGGGGTTAACGGGGAGCTGTTTTTT. This encodes CASSYSGTGVNGELFF.

The V and J genes are TRBV28 and TRBJ2-1; the D is unclear. The length of the CDR3 is 12 residues. Germline V gene lookup returns CDR1 MDHEN and CDR2 SYDVKM. With 8 bases removed from V and 10 bases from J, the gap between germline ends came to 15 bases. CDR3 amino acids: CASGVILEEQFF. In DNA form, the CDR3 reads TGTGCCAGCGGCGTCATTTTGGAAGAGCAGTTCTTC.

The CDR3 bases are TGCAGCGTTGACAGCGTCTATGGCTACACCTTC. Translation gives CSVDSVYGYTF. This sequence joins TRBV29-1 and TRBJ1-2; D gene ambiguous. CDR3 length: 11 amino acids. Trimming removed 3 bases at V and 4 bases at J, with 6 bases between. Germline CDR1 is SQVTM and CDR2 is ANQGSEA.

This clonotype was found a few times. CDR3: CASTGQNNYGYTF. The CDR3 DNA reads as TGTGCCAGCACCGGACAGAACAACTATGGCTACACCTTC. The V gene is TRBV2, the J gene TRBJ1-2, with D possibly being TRBD1 (6 bases). The CDR3 contains 13 residues. In germline, CDR1 is SNHLY, CDR2 FYNNEI. With 7 bases removed from V and 2 bases from J, the gap between germline ends came to 11 bases.

The chain recombines TRBV7-2 with TRBJ2-2, with TRBD2 matching 7 bases. From germline, CDR1 is SGHTA and CDR2 FQGNSA. Trimming removed 5 bases from V and 1 base from J; junction bases left unmatched: 4. The CDR3 is 15 residues long. The CDR3 region is CASSPQRGNTGELFF. CDR3 sequence (DNA): TGTGCCAGCAGCCCGCAGCGGGGGAACACCGGGGAGCTGTTTTTT.

Only a few counts were recorded for this clonotype. The chain carries TRBV20-1 and TRBJ2-1; the match to TRBD2 covers 8 bases. The CDR3 covers 15 residues. CDR1 and CDR2 (germline): DFQATT, SNEGSKA (reference sequence). V lost 6 bases and J lost 5; bases outside the gene matches: 12. The CDR3: CSARPGLGFDNEQFF. The CDR3 region has the DNA TGCAGTGCGAGACCGGGACTAGGGTTCGACAATGAGCAGTTCTTC.

The chain has TRBV10-3 and TRBJ1-2; 7 bases line up with TRBD1. The V and J ends lost 2 bases and 1 base, in that order; junction bases with no gene match: 10. The CDR3 loop spans 17 amino acids. The germline CDR1 and CDR2 sequences are ENHRY and SYGVKD. The CDR3 sequence: CAISEVQPGQNNYGYTF. CDR3 coding DNA: TGTGCCATCAGTGAGGTCCAACCGGGACAGAATAACTATGGCTACACCTTC.